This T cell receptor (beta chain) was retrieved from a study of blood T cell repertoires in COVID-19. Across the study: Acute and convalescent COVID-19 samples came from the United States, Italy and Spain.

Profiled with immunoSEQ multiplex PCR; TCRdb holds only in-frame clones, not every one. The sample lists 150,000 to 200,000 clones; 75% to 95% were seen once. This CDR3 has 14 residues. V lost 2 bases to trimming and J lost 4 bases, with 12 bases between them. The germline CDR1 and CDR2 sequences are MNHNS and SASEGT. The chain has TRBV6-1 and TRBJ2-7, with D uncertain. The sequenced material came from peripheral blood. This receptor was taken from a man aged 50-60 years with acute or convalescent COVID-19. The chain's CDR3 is CASSESVALYEQYF. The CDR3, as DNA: TGTGCCAGCAGTGAATCCGTGGCCTTGTACGAGCAGTACTTC.